The following is a T cell receptor beta chain sequence with its context. Its antigen is unknown. This entry belongs to a study of beta chain features in type 1 diabetes. Study outcomes and limitations: Reduced insertions and increased deletions marked VDJ junctions in type 1 diabetes patients.

Germline V gives CDR1 SQVTM, CDR2 ANQGSEA. V shed 6 bases and J shed 5 bases, with 16 bases lying between them. CDR3 length equals 13 residues. Of the isolated RNA, all was reverse transcribed, and so the sequenced material was expressed TCRB transcripts. The protocol was immunoSEQ multiplex PCR, while the TCRdb copy is restricted to in-frame clones and leaves out a portion. The table lists 200,000 to 250,000 clones, approximately 70% of them singletons. V and J are TRBV29-1 and TRBJ1-2; D is unclear. This clonotype was sampled from a man aged 25-45 years in good health. What was sequenced was naive CD4+ T cells from blood. CDR3 sequence: CSVDQRLGYGYTF. In nucleotides, the CDR3 is TGCAGCGTAGACCAGAGGCTAGGGTATGGCTACACCTTC.